Each of the 7 T cell receptor beta chains below was sequenced from the same sample in a study of CD8 T cells in ankylosing spondylitis. One entry per CDR3 protein, called by TCRdb with MiXCR from the 5' RACE reads. The sample lists roughly 250,000 distinct CDR3 sequences, 8% to 11% seen once, with about 2.5% in the top ten. Sequenced sample: blood, either unsorted or a sorted T cell fraction (not recorded which). The receptors originated from a male donor with ankylosing spondylitis or in good health (not recorded which).

This chain joins TRBV6-4 and TRBJ1-5, with 7 positions matching TRBD1. This CDR3 contains 14 residues. The germline CDR1 and CDR2 sequences are MRHNA and SNTAGT. V shed 8 bases, J shed 11 bases, and the junction held 15 bases outside the gene matches. CDR3 sequence: CASPGRQGKRAQHF. The CDR3 DNA sequence: TGTGCCAGCCCCGGCCGACAGGGAAAAAGGGCCCAGCATTTT.

This clonotype was seen ten or more times. The chain employs TRBV11-2 and TRBJ2-3; a possible D gene is TRBD2 (7 bases). Germline CDR1 and CDR2: SGHAT and FQNNGV. V was pared by 1 base and J by 5 bases, with 16 bases between. The length of the CDR3 is 16 residues. This CDR3 is CASSLGAGAFQDTQYF. DNA of the CDR3: TGTGCCAGCAGCTTAGGGGCGGGGGCCTTCCAAGATACGCAGTATTTT.

There are many counts of this clonotype. The genes are TRBV5-6 and TRBJ2-1; TRBD2 is a possible D gene (6 bases). V gave up 4 bases and J gave up 4 bases, with 18 bases separating them. Per the germline V gene, CDR1 is SGHDT and CDR2 is YYEEEE. The CDR3 runs to 16 residues. The CDR3 coding sequence is TGTGCCAGCAGCCTGGGGGTCCCGGGGGTGTACAATGAGCAGTTCTTC. Protein: CASSLGVPGVYNEQFF.

This clonotype was recorded at least ten times. This chain uses TRBV2 with TRBJ2-1, with unresolved D. CDR1 is SNHLY and CDR2 is FYNNEI in the germline V gene. The CDR3 spans 11 residues. This chain's CDR3 is CVSNPRNEQFF. CDR3 DNA sequence: TGTGTCTCTAACCCCAGGAATGAGCAGTTCTTC.

In its sample, this clonotype was seen a few times. As DNA, the CDR3 is TGTGCCAGCAGCCCTCGGCGCTCTAGCTACGAGCAGTACTTC. The encoded protein is CASSPRRSSYEQYF. This chain links TRBV5-4 with TRBJ2-7, with D unresolved. This CDR3 is 14 amino acids long. Between the trimmed V and J ends, which lost 4 bases and 3 bases, there was a span of 14 bases. Germline V gives CDR1 SGHNT, CDR2 YYREEE (reference sequence).

This clonotype was detected many times. The chain recombines TRBV4-1 with TRBJ1-2, with D perhaps matching TRBD1 (5 bases). Germline CDR1 MGHRA, CDR2 YSYEKL. This CDR3 is 15 amino acids long. Trimming took off 0 bases at V and 2 bases at J, with 10 bases between the two ends. The DNA of the CDR3 is TGCGCCAGCAGCCAAGAGACAGATTTGAACTATGGCTACACCTTC. As protein: CASSQETDLNYGYTF.

This clonotype was seen repeatedly, ten times or more. The CDR3 spells CASSLIPGNKEAFF. CDR3 DNA: TGTGCCAGCAGTTTAATTCCGGGGAATAAAGAAGCTTTCTTT. The chain has TRBV12-3 or TRBV12-4 and TRBJ1-1; D not resolved. This CDR3 is built from 14 residues. Trimming pared 2 bases from V and 8 bases from J, leaving 15 bases between.